These 23 T cell receptor beta chains came from one sample sequenced in a study of beta chain features in type 1 diabetes. Study-wide points: The study found moderately but significantly shorter TCRB CDR3s in all four CD4+ subsets of Type 1 diabetes patients.

For these receptors, no antigen is known. Reverse transcribing all isolated RNA meant expressed TCRB transcripts were sequenced. Produced via immunoSEQ multiplex PCR; TCRdb's table is partial and in-frame only. The table includes around 310,000 clones, roughly 13% detected once. The sample was naive CD4+ T cells from blood. The receptors derive from a woman in her late teens or twenties with type 1 diabetes.

This chain connects TRBV25-1 to TRBJ2-3; 10 bases fit TRBD1. The CDR3 contains 15 residues. V was clipped by 6 bases and J by 6 bases; unmatched bases: 9. Germline CDR1 and CDR2: MGHDK and SYGVNS. The CDR3 nucleotides read TGTGCCAGCAGCCGGGGACAGGGGATCGGGGATACGCAGTATTTT. Amino acid sequence: CASSRGQGIGDTQYF.

The CDR3 reads CASSYSRDTEAFF. The CDR3 DNA sequence: TGTGCCAGTAGTTATAGCAGAGACACTGAAGCTTTCTTT. This chain uses TRBV19 with TRBJ1-1, with D uncertain. CDR3 length: 13 amino acids. In germline, CDR1 is LNHDA, CDR2 SQIVND (reference sequence). V lost 5 bases to trimming and J lost 3 bases, with 10 bases between them.

The gene calls are TRBV25-1 and TRBJ2-5; D gene unclear. Germline CDR1 is MGHDK and CDR2 is SYGVNS. There are 15 residues in the CDR3. V shed 3 bases and J shed 1 base, with 12 bases lying between them. The CDR3 sequence is CASSDFLQFQETQYF. In nucleotides, the CDR3 is TGTGCCAGCAGTGACTTCCTCCAGTTCCAAGAGACCCAGTACTTC.

This clone was detected a few times. V gene TRBV5-4 combines with J gene TRBJ2-6; TRBD2 agrees at 7 bases. Per germline, CDR1 SGHNT and CDR2 YYREEE (reference sequence). Trimming at V came to 9 bases and at J to 0 bases, leaving 15 bases not matched to a gene. CDR3 length: 18 amino acids. The CDR3 DNA reads TGTGCCATCACGGGGAGGGGAGTCGGGTACTCTGGGGCCAACGTCCTGACTTTC. Translating it yields CAITGRGVGYSGANVLTF.

V and J are TRBV12-5 and TRBJ1-5; D unclear. Trimming removed 8 bases at V and 4 bases at J, with 21 bases between. The CDR3 is 16 residues long. The germline V gene has CDR1 LGHNT and CDR2 FRNRAP. CDR3 loop: CASFHSGEGWNQPQHF. The CDR3 coding sequence is TGTGCTAGTTTCCACTCCGGGGAGGGATGGAATCAGCCCCAGCATTTT.

This chain connects TRBV4-1 to TRBJ2-1; D is undetermined. Germline CDR1 is MGHRA and CDR2 is YSYEKL. V lost 2 bases and J 6 bases, leaving 20 bases between the germline ends. CDR3 length: 17 amino acids. CDR3: CASSQRWAPVLSNEQFF. The CDR3 DNA reads TGCGCCAGCAGCCAAAGATGGGCCCCTGTTTTGAGCAATGAGCAGTTCTTC.

This clone was detected only a few times. The V gene is TRBV9, the J gene TRBJ1-1, with 7 bases that match TRBD1. This CDR3 region has 13 residues. V trimming: 1 base; J trimming: 5 bases; junction bases outside the gene matches: 2. The V gene's germline CDR1 is SGDLS and CDR2 YYNGEE. The CDR3 spells CASSVSGGTEAFF. CDR3 nucleotides: TGTGCCAGCAGCGTATCAGGGGGGACTGAAGCTTTCTTT.

Only a few counts were recorded for this clone. V usage is TRBV7-9 and J usage is TRBJ2-3, with TRBD2 matching 12 bases. This CDR3 contains 16 residues. J was trimmed by 3 bases and V by 5 bases; bases with no gene match: 6. Per germline, CDR1 SEHNR and CDR2 FQNEAQ (reference sequence). The CDR3 sequence: CASSPTSGSLTDTQYF. The DNA for the CDR3 is TGTGCCAGCAGCCCGACTAGCGGGAGTCTTACAGATACGCAGTATTTT.

The chain combines TRBV4-2 with TRBJ2-4; D unresolved. The CDR3 covers 16 residues. CDR1 LGHNA and CDR2 YNFKEQ come from the germline V gene. V was pared by 4 bases and J by 0 bases, with 13 bases between. The CDR3 loop is CASSPSGSLAKNIQYF. CDR3 sequence (DNA): TGTGCCAGCAGCCCCTCGGGTTCCCTAGCCAAAAACATTCAGTACTTC.

The genes are TRBV7-6 and TRBJ2-5; maybe TRBD2 (5 bases). The CDR3 spans 13 residues. The V and J ends lost 0 bases and 5 bases respectively, with 7 bases between them. CDR1 and CDR2 (germline): SGHVS, FNYEAQ. CDR3 in amino acids: CASSLARRETQYF. The CDR3 nucleotides read TGTGCCAGCAGCTTAGCGCGGAGGGAGACCCAGTACTTC.

This clone has only a few counts. The chain recombines TRBV18 with TRBJ2-7; TRBD2 matches 7 bases. The ends lost 2 bases at V and 0 bases at J; junction bases unmatched: 4. This CDR3 has 15 residues. Per germline, CDR1 KGHSH and CDR2 LQKENI. For the CDR3, the DNA is TGTGCCAGCTCACCAGGGAGGGGTCCCTCCTACGAGCAGTACGTC. It is translated as CASSPGRGPSYEQYV.

This clone was recorded a few times. The junction differs from germline at one of its ends, possibly a read error. The chain is built from TRBV30 and TRBJ2-2, with 12 bases that match TRBD2. CDR1 is GTSNPN, CDR2 SVGIG, per germline (reference sequence). This CDR3 comprises 17 residues. The DNA of the CDR3 is TGTGCCTGGAGTAAGGGGAGGACTAGCGGGAACAGCGGGGAGCTGTTTTTT. Amino acid sequence: CAWSKGRTSGNSGELFF.

The J gene is TRBJ2-7, the V gene TRBV7-2; D unclear. CDR1 SGHTA and CDR2 FQGNSA come from the germline V gene. The CDR3 length is 13 residues. V was trimmed by 3 bases and J by 2 bases, leaving 8 bases between them. Here the CDR3 DNA reads TGTGCCAGCAGCTTTGGCATCGCCTACGAGCAGTACTTC. It encodes CASSFGIAYEQYF.

This clone was observed a few times. This chain connects TRBV15 to TRBJ2-2, with 13 bases fitting TRBD2. This CDR3 is 22 amino acids long. Germline trimming cut 0 bases from V and 2 bases from J; bases unmatched to any gene: 15. Germline CDR1 reads LNHNV; CDR2 reads YYDKDF (reference sequence). This CDR3 is CATSRDRRLTSGRIANTGELFF. DNA of the CDR3: TGTGCCACCAGCAGAGATCGTCGTTTGACTAGCGGGAGGATCGCCAACACCGGGGAGCTGTTTTTT.

The CDR3 DNA reads TGTGCCAGCAGCCTATCAACTAGCGGGGCCACAGATACGCAGTATTTT. Its protein is CASSLSTSGATDTQYF. The V call is TRBV27, the J call TRBJ2-3, with 10 bases fitting TRBD2. J was trimmed by 2 bases and V by 6 bases; bases with no gene match: 8. The CDR3 contains 16 residues. Germline CDR1 MNHEY, CDR2 SMNVEV (reference sequence).

The rearrangement joins TRBV5-1 to TRBJ2-1, with D possibly being TRBD2 (6 bases). The CDR3 runs to 14 residues. Germline lookup yields CDR1 SGHRS and CDR2 YFSETQ. V lost 3 bases to trimming and J lost 10 bases, with 17 bases between them. The chain's CDR3 is CASSSGTAPQEQFF. CDR3 coding DNA: TGCGCCAGCAGCTCCGGGACTGCCCCCCAAGAGCAGTTCTTC.

Here the CDR3 DNA reads TGTGCCAGCAGCAGGGACAGTGGGACCCAGTACTTC. Its translation is CASSRDSGTQYF. This rearrangement joins TRBV5-6 to TRBJ2-5, with 7 bases fitting TRBD1. Trimming cost V 4 bases and J 7 bases; bases outside gene matches: 4. Germline-derived CDR1 and CDR2 are SGHDT and YYEEEE. There are 12 residues in the CDR3.

V usage is TRBV29-1 and J usage is TRBJ2-1; D perhaps matches TRBD2 (6 bases). V was pared by 4 bases and J by 1 base, with 8 bases between. Germline V lookup: CDR1 SQVTM, CDR2 ANQGSEA. The CDR3 contains 13 residues. The chain's CDR3 is CSVGGTSYNEQFF. The CDR3 region has the DNA TGCAGCGTTGGGGGGACTTCCTACAATGAGCAGTTCTTC.

This clone came up a few times. The CDR3, as DNA: TGCGCCAGCAGCCAAGGACTAGCGGGAGACACCGGGGAGCTGTTTTTT. Its translation is CASSQGLAGDTGELFF. The chain carries TRBV4-3 and TRBJ2-2; 12 bases are shared with TRBD2. This CDR3 region has 16 residues. V lost 1 base, J lost 3 bases, and 0 bases stayed unmatched. Germline V gives CDR1 LGHNA, CDR2 YSLEER.

The genes are TRBV5-1 and TRBJ2-1; D unclear. Germline CDR1 SGHRS, CDR2 YFSETQ. Deletions cut 7 bases from V and 0 bases from J, with 8 bases between. CDR3 size: 13 residues. The CDR3 loop reads CASWAGSYNEQFF. In nucleotides, the CDR3 is TGCGCCAGCTGGGCTGGCTCCTACAATGAGCAGTTCTTC.

In its sample, this clone was seen a few times. The chain employs TRBV5-1 and TRBJ2-3; possibly TRBD1 for D (6 bases). Germline lookup yields CDR1 SGHRS and CDR2 YFSETQ. The CDR3 consists of 15 residues. V lost 1 base and J lost 3, with 12 bases in between. CDR3 loop: CASSLSGVVTDTQYF. CDR3 nucleotide sequence: TGCGCCAGCAGCTTGTCAGGGGTTGTGACAGATACGCAGTATTTT. Combining the CDR3 with reference TRBV5-1 and TRBJ2-3 gives the whole variable domain KAGVTQTPRYLIKTRGQQVTLSCSPISGHRSVSWYQQTPGQGLQFLFEYFSETQRNKGNFPGRFSGRQFSNSRSEMNVSTLELGDSALYLCASSLSGVVTDTQYFGPGTRLTVL.

This clone was counted between two and nine times. This sequence joins TRBV5-1 and TRBJ2-7; 11 bases are shared with TRBD2. The CDR3 spans 16 residues. With 2 bases clipped from V and 3 bases from J, the junction kept 7 bases outside the gene matches. Germline loops: CDR1 SGHRS, CDR2 YFSETQ. The CDR3 DNA reads as TGCGCCAGCAGCTTCCCCGGGACTAGCGGATACTACGAGCAGTACTTC. As protein: CASSFPGTSGYYEQYF.

The chain couples TRBV7-8 to TRBJ2-2; 12 nucleotides align to TRBD2. The trim removed 1 base at V and 3 bases at J, leaving 0 bases unmatched. The CDR3 runs to 16 residues. CDR1 and CDR2 from the germline V gene are SGHVS and FQNEAQ. CDR3 residues: CASSLGLAGDTGELFF. For the CDR3, the DNA is TGTGCCAGCAGCTTAGGACTAGCGGGAGACACCGGGGAGCTGTTTTTT.